This T cell receptor beta chain was sequenced for a study of blood T cell repertoires in COVID-19. The overall study: Researchers got acute and convalescent COVID-19 samples from the United States, Italy and Spain. T cells, B-cell-depleted T cells, or PBMCs provided the cDNA or gDNA that served as material.

Authors' processing steps: Estimated nucleated cell counts came from reference gene primer amplification. Generated by immunoSEQ multiplex PCR, the TCRdb table keeps only in-frame clones and is missing some. V, J and clone size are those of that table, while D and trimming were read from the DNA. Of more than 110,000 clones detected, around nine tenths appear once; the ten largest clones hold under 6%. Germline trimming cut 4 bases from V and 4 bases from J; bases unmatched to any gene: 11. The CDR3 consists of 17 residues. Germline-derived CDR1 and CDR2 are MGHRA and YSYEKL. The TCR sequence derives from a human donor in a cohort sampled during active COVID-19. This sequence joins TRBV4-1 and TRBJ2-3; 10 bases map to TRBD2. Material: peripheral blood. CDR3: CASSLKREGRIADTQYF. DNA of the CDR3: TGCGCCAGCAGCCTAAAGCGGGAGGGCCGTATCGCAGATACGCAGTATTTT.